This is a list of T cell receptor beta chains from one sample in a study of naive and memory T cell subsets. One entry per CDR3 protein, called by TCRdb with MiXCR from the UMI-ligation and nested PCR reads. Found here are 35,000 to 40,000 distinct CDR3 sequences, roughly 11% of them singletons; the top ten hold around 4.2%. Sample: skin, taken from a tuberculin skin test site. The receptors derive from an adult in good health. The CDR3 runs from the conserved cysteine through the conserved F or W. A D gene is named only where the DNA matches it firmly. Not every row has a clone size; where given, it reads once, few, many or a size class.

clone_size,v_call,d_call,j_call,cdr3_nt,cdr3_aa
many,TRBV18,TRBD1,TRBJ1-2,TGTGCCAGCTCACCTACCGGGACAGGGATAGGGTACGCGAACTATGGCTACACCTTC,CASSPTGTGIGYANYGYTF
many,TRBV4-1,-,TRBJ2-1,TGCGCCAGCAGCCATCACTCCATCATCTCCTACAATGAGCAGTTCTTC,CASSHHSIISYNEQFF
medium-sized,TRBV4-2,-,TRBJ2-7,TGTGCCAGCAGCCAAGAAAAAGGGGGCTACGAGCAGTACTTC,CASSQEKGGYEQYF
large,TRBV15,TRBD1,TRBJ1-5,TGTGCCACCAGCAGAGAACCTTACAGGGGAAGTCAGCCCCAGCATTTT,CATSREPYRGSQPQHF
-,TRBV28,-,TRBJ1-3,TGTGCCAGCAGCTCTGGGACGGCCTCTGGAAACACCATATATTTT,CASSSGTASGNTIYF
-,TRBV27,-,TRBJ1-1,TGTGCCAGCAAAACAGAGAGTGGAATGAACACTGAAGCTTTCTTT,CASKTESGMNTEAFF
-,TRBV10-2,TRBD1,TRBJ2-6,TGCGCCAGCACCCTACAGGGGGCGAGTTCTGGGGCCAACGTCCTGACTTTC,CASTLQGASSGANVLTF
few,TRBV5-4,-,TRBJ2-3,TGTGCCAGCAGCTTGGGGGGAGGACCCACAGATACGCAGTATTTT,CASSLGGGPTDTQYF
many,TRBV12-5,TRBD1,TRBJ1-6,TGTGCTAGTGGTTTAGGGACAGGGGGCAATTCACCCCTCCACTTT,CASGLGTGGNSPLHF
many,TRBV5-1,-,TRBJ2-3,TGCGCCAGCAGCTGGTCGGACATCCCCCACCCAGATACGCAGTATTTT,CASSWSDIPHPDTQYF
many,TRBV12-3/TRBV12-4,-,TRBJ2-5,TGTGCCAGCAGTTTGCTCGAGACCCAGTACTTC,CASSLLETQYF
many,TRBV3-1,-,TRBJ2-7,TGTGCCAGCAGCCAAGATGGGCGGGTGGAGCAGTACTTC,CASSQDGRVEQYF
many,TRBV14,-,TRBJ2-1,TGTGCCAGCAGCCAAAAAGGGGAGCGGACTTGGGATGAGCAGTTCTTC,CASSQKGERTWDEQFF
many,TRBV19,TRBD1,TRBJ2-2,TGTGCCAGTAGTATATACCAGGGGGCTCGGACCGGGGAGCTGTTTTTT,CASSIYQGARTGELFF
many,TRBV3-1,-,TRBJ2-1,TGTGCCAGCAGCCCTCAAGCCGGCCGGGTCAATGAGCAGTTCTTC,CASSPQAGRVNEQFF
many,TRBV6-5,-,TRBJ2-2,TGTGCCAGCAGGGACAGTAATTCGGGCACCGGGGAGCTGTTTTTT,CASRDSNSGTGELFF
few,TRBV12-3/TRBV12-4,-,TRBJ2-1,TGTGCCAGCAGTTTGACTAGTACGGGCTACAATGAGCAGTTCTTC,CASSLTSTGYNEQFF
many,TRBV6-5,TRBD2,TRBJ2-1,TGTGCCAGCAGTTACTTTCTCGCGGGAGGCGGAAATGAGCAGTTCTTC,CASSYFLAGGGNEQFF
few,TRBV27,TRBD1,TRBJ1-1,TGTGCCAGCATTCTTGACAGGGGGCTTAACACTGAAGCTTTCTTT,CASILDRGLNTEAFF
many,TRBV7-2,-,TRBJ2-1,TGTGCCAGCTCCAGGGGCGGAGGAGGGGATGAGCAGTTCTTC,CASSRGGGGDEQFF
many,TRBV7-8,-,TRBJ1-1,TGTGCCAGCAGCTTAGCGGGTGGGGGGAGCACTGAAGCTTTCTTT,CASSLAGGGSTEAFF
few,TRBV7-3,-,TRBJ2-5,TGTGCCAGCAGCTTAAGGAAGGGCAGACAAGAGACCCAGTACTTC,CASSLRKGRQETQYF
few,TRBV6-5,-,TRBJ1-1,TGTGCCAGCAGTTACTCGATAGGGGTTGGAAACACTGAAGCTTTCTTT,CASSYSIGVGNTEAFF
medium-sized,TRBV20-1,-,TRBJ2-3,TGCAGTGCTAGAGATCCCTATTTGGGTACGCAGTATTTT,CSARDPYLGTQYF